One TCR beta chain is described in this entry. The record originates from a study of blood T cell repertoires in COVID-19. Generated by immunoSEQ multiplex PCR, the TCRdb table keeps only in-frame clones and is missing some. The table records hundreds of thousands of clones, roughly 88% of them present only once. This receptor was taken from a woman aged 30 to 39 with active or convalescent COVID-19. The source material was peripheral blood.

DNA of the CDR3: TGTGCCAGCAGCTTGGGGGCAGTCATGAACACTGAAGCTTTCTTT. Its protein is CASSLGAVMNTEAFF. The chain recombines TRBV5-5 with TRBJ1-1, with no clear D. Trimming removed 0 bases at V and 0 bases at J, with 9 bases between. Germline CDR1 SGHKS, CDR2 YYEKEE (reference sequence). This CDR3 has 15 residues. The full variable domain, in which reference TRBV5-5 and TRBJ1-1 provide the parts outside the CDR3, is DAGVTQSPTHLIKTRGQQVTLRCSPISGHKSVSWYQQVLGQGPQFIFQYYEKEERGRGNFPDRFSARQFPNYSSELNVNALLLGDSALYLCASSLGAVMNTEAFFGQGTRLTVV.